This T cell receptor (beta chain) originates from a study of identical twins. Notes on the study in general: Donors were not followed over many years; analysis was cross-sectional.

Unique molecular identifiers were present on the cDNA, and a universal primer site came from template switching. From the 5' RACE reads, TCRdb called clonotypes with MiXCR, one entry per CDR3 protein. The table has approximately 590,000 distinct CDR3 sequences, more than 9% seen once. This clonotype was seen a few times. The antigen remains undetermined. Germline assignment: CDR1 MNHEY and CDR2 SVGEGT. V lost 7 bases to trimming and J lost 7 bases, with 20 bases between them. The CDR3 totals 14 residues. The same sample was also used in a study of yellow fever vaccine responses in identical twins.

The sequenced material came from PBMCs. The chain links TRBV6-2 or TRBV6-3 to TRBJ2-7; possible D gene TRBD1, 5 bases. The sequence derives from a woman aged 18 to 35 in good health. CDR3 sequence: CASNPQGIGEEQYF. CDR3 nucleotide sequence: TGTGCCAGCAACCCCCAGGGAATCGGTGAAGAGCAGTACTTC.